This paragraph covers one T cell receptor (beta chain) sequence. This entry belongs to a study of cytomegalovirus exposure and HLA in healthy donors. This CDR3 contains 13 residues. Trimming cost V 5 bases and J 5 bases; bases outside gene matches: 4. Germline V CDR1 and CDR2: SGHVS, FNYEAQ. PCR involved 60 Vbeta and 13 Jbeta primers. Assay: immunoSEQ multiplex PCR; the TCRdb copy retains only in-frame clones and omits some. The sample has some 130,000 clones, around three quarters seen once. J is TRBJ1-2 and V is TRBV7-6; 8 nucleotides align to TRBD1. The sequence was obtained from a middle-aged man in good health and CMV-seropositive. Specimen: PBMCs. The CDR3 DNA follows: TGTGCCAGCAGCCCCGACAGGGGTTATGGCTACACCTTC. Protein product: CASSPDRGYGYTF.